This T cell receptor beta chain was captured by sequencing in a study of beta chain features in type 1 diabetes. General study findings and limits: Possible PCR preference for shorter templates applied equally to patients and controls.

One heparinised blood draw averaging around 120 mL was given by each donor. This CDR3 spans 17 amino acids. The V and J ends lost 2 bases and 5 bases respectively, with 21 bases between them. Comment on this clone: Its matching antigen is unknown.

The sequenced template was cDNA made from the entire isolated RNA. The method was immunoSEQ multiplex PCR; TCRdb's version includes in-frame clones alone and lacks a portion of them. The sample comprises more than 350,000 clones, roughly 10% of which are singletons, and approximately 0.05% rests with the top ten. The chain joins TRBV23-1 to TRBJ2-5, with D unresolved. TRBV23-1 is annotated as an ORF whose role is uncertain. Sequencing was carried out using naive CD4+ T cells from blood. This receptor was identified in a woman aged 18 to 35 in good health. The CDR3 region is CASSQRDRQPSRETQYF. The CDR3 DNA follows: TGCGCCAGCAGTCAAAGAGATCGGCAGCCCTCAAGGGAGACCCAGTACTTC.